The 28 T cell receptor beta chains below were found in one sample sequenced in a study of cytomegalovirus exposure and HLA in healthy donors. Primers: 60 Vbeta forward and 13 Jbeta reverse. Sequenced by immunoSEQ multiplex PCR; TCRdb stores in-frame clones only, minus some. Of about 150,000 clones detected, 76% appear once; the ten largest clones hold over 3%. Sequencing was carried out using PBMCs. The receptors shown here come from a male donor in good health and CMV-seronegative.

The genes are TRBV13 and TRBJ2-3, with D tentatively TRBD1 (5 bases). V was pared by 5 bases and J by 5 bases, with 11 bases between. The CDR3 has 13 amino acids. Germline-derived CDR1 and CDR2 are PRHDT and FYEKMQ (reference sequence). The CDR3 spells CASSPPQGDTQYF. The CDR3 DNA sequence: TGTGCCAGCAGCCCCCCTCAGGGAGATACGCAGTATTTT.

This clone occurred a few times. This chain connects TRBV5-1 to TRBJ1-2, with 9 bases fitting TRBD1. The CDR3 is 15 residues long. Germline-derived CDR1 and CDR2 are SGHRS and YFSETQ. Unmatched junction bases numbered 4, after V lost 0 bases and J lost 4 bases. DNA of the CDR3: TGCGCCAGCAGCTTGGAAGGGACAGGGACCTATGGCTACACCTTC. Its translation is CASSLEGTGTYGYTF.

The CDR3 DNA follows: TGTGCCAGCATTCTAGCGGGGGGGCCGGGAGATACGCAGTATTTT. Encoded protein: CASILAGGPGDTQYF. The genes are TRBV6-6 and TRBJ2-3, with 12 bases identical to TRBD2. The ends lost 7 bases at V and 5 bases at J; junction bases unmatched: 7. Germline values: CDR1 MNHNY, CDR2 SVGAGI (reference sequence). The CDR3 spans 15 residues.

The chain links TRBV7-2 to TRBJ1-5; TRBD1 might be the D (5 bases). CDR3 length: 14 residues. V was trimmed by 1 base and J by 7 bases, leaving 11 bases between them. From germline, CDR1 is SGHTA and CDR2 FQGNSA. In DNA, the CDR3 is TGTGCCAGCAGCTTAGACAACCCAGGGCAGCCCCAGCATTTT. Its protein is CASSLDNPGQPQHF.

This sequence joins TRBV6-5 and TRBJ1-5; D call uncertain. Trimming took 0 bases from V and 9 from J, leaving 9 bases between them. The CDR3 loop spans 13 amino acids. CDR1 is MNHEY, CDR2 SVGAGI, per germline. The CDR3 sequence: CASSYSSGGPQHF. The CDR3 DNA sequence: TGTGCCAGCAGTTACTCCTCCGGAGGGCCCCAGCATTTT.

V and J are TRBV10-3 and TRBJ2-1; 7 nucleotides line up with TRBD2. The CDR3 has 15 amino acids. Germline CDR1 ENHRY, CDR2 SYGVKD. V shed 11 bases and J 4 bases; nucleotides not matched to a gene: 14. CDR3 sequence: CAVGTLAATYNEQFF. CDR3 nucleotides: TGTGCCGTTGGTACTCTAGCGGCAACTTACAATGAGCAGTTCTTC.

The V gene is TRBV7-2, the J gene TRBJ1-1; D remains unclear. Looked up from germline, CDR1 is SGHTA and CDR2 is FQGNSA. This CDR3 region has 14 residues. V lost 3 bases and J 5 bases, leaving 13 bases between the germline ends. CDR3 amino acids: CASSLRRAGTEAFF. The CDR3 DNA reads as TGTGCCAGCAGCTTGAGGAGGGCTGGGACTGAAGCTTTCTTT.

V is TRBV18 and J is TRBJ2-7; possibly TRBD1 for D (6 bases). Deletions cut 0 bases from V and 1 base from J, with 13 bases between. The CDR3 runs to 16 residues. Germline CDR1 KGHSH, CDR2 LQKENI. CDR3 sequence (DNA): TGTGCCAGCTCACCACCCACGGGTCAGGGGTCCTACGAGCAGTACTTC. As protein: CASSPPTGQGSYEQYF.

Comments on this clone: The junction differs from germline at one of its ends, possibly a read error. This sequence joins TRBV7-9 and TRBJ2-3; tentatively, D is TRBD1 (6 bases). This CDR3 is built from 14 residues. The germline V gene has CDR1 SEHNR and CDR2 FQNEAQ (reference sequence). For the CDR3, the DNA is TGTTCCAGCAGCTTAGGGTCAGGGGCAGATACGCAGTATTTT. Translating it yields CSSSLGSGADTQYF.

This clone was seen a single time. The chain is built from TRBV5-6 and TRBJ2-2, with D perhaps matching TRBD2 (6 bases). Germline V gene lookup returns CDR1 SGHDT and CDR2 YYEEEE. There are 12 residues in the CDR3. V was clipped by 3 bases and J by 8 bases, with 8 bases between them. In DNA form, the CDR3 reads TGTGCCAGCAGCTGGAGGGAAGGGGAGCTGTTTTTT. Encoded protein: CASSWREGELFF. The full variable domain, its missing parts supplied by reference TRBV5-6 and TRBJ2-2, is DAGVTQSPTHLIKTRGQQVTLRCSPKSGHDTVSWYQQALGQGPQFIFQYYEEEERQRGNFPDRFSGHQFPNYSSELNVNALLLGDSALYLCASSWREGELFFGEGSRLTVL.

The J gene is TRBJ1-5, the V gene TRBV9; no firm D call. This CDR3 comprises 14 residues. V lost 3 bases and J 5 bases, leaving 12 bases between the germline ends. Germline-derived CDR1 and CDR2 are SGDLS and YYNGEE. The CDR3 bases are TGTGCCAGCAGCGCTGTCGGAGGCGATCAGCCCCAGCATTTT. It is translated as CASSAVGGDQPQHF.

In this sample, this clone turned up once. The rearrangement links TRBV14 to TRBJ1-1; D unresolved. Trimming pared 1 base from V and 1 base from J, leaving 13 bases between. The CDR3 loop spans 16 amino acids. Per germline, CDR1 SGHDN and CDR2 FVKESK. This chain's CDR3 is CASSQVTGVGNTEAFF. The CDR3 bases are TGTGCCAGCAGCCAAGTTACGGGAGTCGGGAACACTGAAGCTTTCTTT.

V usage is TRBV2 and J usage is TRBJ2-5; 8 nucleotides match TRBD1. The germline gives CDR1 SNHLY, CDR2 FYNNEI. The CDR3 loop spans 16 amino acids. V shed 3 bases, J shed 3 bases, and the junction held 9 bases outside the gene matches. The CDR3 region is CASSDVGQGFEETQYF. For the CDR3, the DNA is TGTGCCAGCAGTGACGTAGGACAGGGTTTCGAAGAGACCCAGTACTTC.

The chain is built from TRBV5-8 and TRBJ2-7, with D unclear. V was pared by 1 base and J by 2 bases, with 10 bases between. CDR1 and CDR2 from the germline V gene are SGHTS and YDEGEE. The CDR3 is made up of 14 amino acids. CDR3 DNA sequence: TGTGCCAGCAGCTTGAGACTCACCCCCTACGAGCAGTACTTC. The encoded protein is CASSLRLTPYEQYF.

The V and J genes are TRBV5-3 and TRBJ1-5; TRBD1 agrees at 10 bases. TRBV5-3 qualifies as an ORF whose function is uncertain. V lost 4 bases, J lost 3 bases, and 7 bases stayed unmatched. The CDR3 is 16 amino acids. The CDR3 coding sequence is TGTGCCAGAAGCCCCTCGGGACAGGGGTTCAATCAGCCCCAGCATTTT. It codes for CARSPSGQGFNQPQHF.

The V and J genes are TRBV6-1 and TRBJ2-7; 8 bases align to TRBD1. The CDR3 length is 13 residues. Trimming took 6 bases from V and 5 from J; bases not matched to a gene: 6. Germline CDR1 and CDR2: MNHNS and SASEGT. This chain's CDR3 is CASRQGAKNEQYF. The CDR3 DNA is TGTGCCAGCAGGCAGGGGGCGAAGAACGAGCAGTACTTC.

The rearrangement joins TRBV2 to TRBJ1-1; 7 bases agree with TRBD1. This CDR3 has 12 amino acids. Trimming at V came to 6 bases and at J to 5 bases, leaving 3 bases not matched to a gene. From germline, CDR1 is SNHLY and CDR2 FYNNEI. CDR3 in DNA: TGTGCCAGCAGCACAGGGGCGACTGAAGCTTTCTTT. It encodes CASSTGATEAFF. Full variable domain (rest looked up from reference TRBV2 and TRBJ1-1): EPEVTQTPSHQVTQMGQEVILRCVPISNHLYFYWYRQILGQKVEFLVSFYNNEISEKSEIFDDQFSVERPDGSNFTLKIRSTKLEDSAMYFCASSTGATEAFFGQGTRLTVV.

The chain has TRBV4-3 and TRBJ2-7; TRBD1 is a possible D gene (5 bases). The CDR3 spans 14 residues. V was cut by 0 bases and J by 2 bases, with 8 bases left in between. CDR1 and CDR2 from the germline V gene are LGHNA and YSLEER. The CDR3 region is CASSQDKGTYEQYF. The CDR3 bases are TGCGCCAGCAGCCAAGATAAGGGGACCTACGAGCAGTACTTC.

The rearrangement joins TRBV2 to TRBJ2-7, with 10 nucleotides matching TRBD1. V shed 6 bases, J shed 4 bases, and the junction held 3 bases outside the gene matches. Per germline, CDR1 SNHLY and CDR2 FYNNEI. This CDR3 region has 13 residues. The DNA of the CDR3 is TGTGCCAGCAGCGGGACAGGGGTTTACGAGCAGTACTTC. The encoded protein is CASSGTGVYEQYF.

The V and J genes are TRBV5-1 and TRBJ2-5; D perhaps matches TRBD2 (6 bases). The CDR3 covers 15 residues. Trimming stripped 0 bases from V and 5 bases from J, with 14 bases between. Germline CDR1 and CDR2: SGHRS and YFSETQ. The CDR3 protein is CASSLEGGERETQYF. The CDR3 DNA is TGCGCCAGCAGCTTGGAAGGCGGGGAGAGGGAGACCCAGTACTTC.

The chain recombines TRBV19 with TRBJ1-5; no clear D. CDR1 and CDR2 (germline): LNHDA, SQIVND (reference sequence). CDR3 length: 14 residues. Deletions cut 4 bases from V and 6 bases from J, with 13 bases between. The CDR3 protein is CASSSRQAGQPQHF. DNA of the CDR3: TGTGCCAGTAGTAGTCGACAAGCAGGTCAGCCCCAGCATTTT.

The chain has TRBV28 and TRBJ2-1; TRBD2 matches 8 bases. The CDR3 runs to 16 residues. V shed 9 bases and J 7 bases; nucleotides not matched to a gene: 17. CDR1 MDHEN and CDR2 SYDVKM come from the germline V gene. CDR3 in DNA: TGTGCCAGTAACCCCTGGAATCAGCGGGGGCTAAATGAGCAGTTCTTC. It yields the protein CASNPWNQRGLNEQFF.

The gene calls are TRBV19 and TRBJ1-4, with TRBD1 matching 11 bases. The CDR3 has 15 amino acids. Germline V CDR1 and CDR2: LNHDA, SQIVND (reference sequence). The J segment lost 4 bases and the V segment lost 6 bases, leaving 4 bases of the junction unmatched. CDR3 nucleotides: TGTGCCAGTAGGGACAGGGGGCAGGGTAATGAAAAACTGTTTTTT. This sequence encodes CASRDRGQGNEKLFF.

This chain uses TRBV1 with TRBJ2-1; the listed D gene, TRBD1, was not tested against the DNA. TRBV1 is a pseudogene segment. The CDR3 runs to 13 residues. The CDR3 here is CTSSSGLHNEQFF. In nucleotides, the CDR3 is TGCACCAGCAGCTCAGGGCTGCACAATGAGCAGTTCTTC.

This rearrangement joins TRBV10-3 to TRBJ2-3; tentative D call: TRBD1 (5 bases). Germline CDR1 and CDR2: ENHRY and SYGVKD. This CDR3 is 16 amino acids long. V was cut by 3 bases and J by 0 bases, with 13 bases left in between. This CDR3 reads CAISDRQGASTDTQYF. The CDR3 nucleotides are TGTGCCATCAGTGATAGGCAGGGTGCAAGCACAGATACGCAGTATTTT.

This rearrangement joins TRBV28 to TRBJ1-2, with a possible D match to TRBD1 (6 bases). V gave up 9 bases and J gave up 3 bases, with 26 bases separating them. CDR1 MDHEN and CDR2 SYDVKM come from the germline V gene. The CDR3 is made up of 17 amino acids. The CDR3 region has the DNA TGTGCCAGTACTCGGGGGGGGCCCCTCGAGGTTTACTATGGCTACACCTTC. It encodes CASTRGGPLEVYYGYTF.

The V and J genes are TRBV29-1 and TRBJ2-7; D is uncertain. The germline CDR1 and CDR2 sequences are SQVTM and ANQGSEA. Trimming left V 2 bases short and J 2 bases short, with 7 bases between. This CDR3 region has 12 residues. CDR3 amino acids: CSVENSPYEQYF. The DNA of the CDR3 is TGCAGCGTTGAAAACAGCCCCTACGAGCAGTACTTC.

This sequence joins TRBV5-1 and TRBJ2-1; the match to TRBD2 covers 15 bases. Germline values: CDR1 SGHRS, CDR2 YFSETQ. V shed 3 bases, J shed 7 bases, and the junction held 5 bases outside the gene matches. The CDR3 is made up of 16 amino acids. As DNA, the CDR3 is TGCGCCAGCAGCTATGAGGGGACTAGCGGGGGGAATGAGCAGTTCTTC. It is translated as CASSYEGTSGGNEQFF.